Listed below are T cell receptor beta chains from one sample, sequenced in a study of Graves' ophthalmopathy and Graves' hyperthyroidism. TCRdb fed the multiplex PCR reads into MiXCR, producing one record per CDR3 protein. In the table there are more than 40,000 distinct CDR3 sequences, 50% to 65% of which are singletons. The material sequenced was peripheral blood. The source is an adult man with Graves' ophthalmopathy. CDR3s include the opening cysteine and the closing phenylalanine or tryptophan.

V: TRBV5-6; CDR3: CASSPDRGF
V: TRBV20-1; CDR3: CSADPLAAYYNEQFF
V: TRBV7-9; CDR3: CASSLSSCGSSYNEQFF
V: TRBV7-3; CDR3: CASSLRGGGTPQGNEQYF
V: TRBV2; CDR3: CASSEQTSGSYNEQFF
V: TRBV9; CDR3: CASSVGTSGGAIETQYF
V: TRBV20-1; CDR3: CSAVRGGSYEQYF
V: TRBV13; CDR3: CASSRSVGESAEALF
V: TRBV10-3; CDR3: CAISSLAGDMETQYF
V: TRBV10-2; CDR3: CASGNRAMNTEAFF
V: TRBV19; CDR3: CASGIGMPAQPQHF
V: TRBV19; CDR3: CASSISASGAVGEKLFF
V: TRBV29-1; CDR3: CSVDKGWGEQYF
V: TRBV7-2; CDR3: CASSSRDSYNSPLHF
V: TRBV15; CDR3: CATSSESGLAGRHEQFF
V: TRBV7-3; CDR3: CASSLFLQGTQYF
V: TRBV6-1; CDR3: CASSGLAGSLNNEQFF
V: TRBV5-1; CDR3: CASSQERLAGDYEQYF
V: TRBV12-3/TRBV12-4; CDR3: CASRLLNGELFF
V: TRBV20-1; CDR3: CSARGRTGDHYEQYF
V: TRBV20-1; CDR3: CSARVGGTANSPLHF
V: TRBV20-1; CDR3: CSAREGKRGTAFF
V: TRBV6-6; CDR3: CASSSTSVEYNEQFF
V: TRBV28; CDR3: CASRGQGPYEQYF
V: TRBV2; CDR3: CASSWDRSSYEQYF
V: TRBV6-6; CDR3: CASSVRGRAEAFF
V: TRBV2; CDR3: CASRPTGFLNTEAFF
V: TRBV20-1; CDR3: CSARDKYRDTDQTPYF
V: TRBV30; CDR3: CAWSVSRDLETQYF
V: TRBV20-1; CDR3: CSAKQGKTEAFF
V: TRBV20-1; CDR3: CSARGQGGAIQYF
V: TRBV7-9; CDR3: CASGLLFRDREGKGYTF
V: TRBV2; CDR3: CASSQKGPSGNNEQFF
V: TRBV12-3/TRBV12-4; CDR3: CASSFSGGRLTEAFF
V: TRBV5-8; CDR3: CASSLTGGSGYTF
V: TRBV6-2/TRBV6-3; CDR3: CASSYPQGTKNIQYF
V: TRBV5-6; CDR3: CASSLDVELVEQYF
V: TRBV9; CDR3: CASEGGGEQYF
V: TRBV12-3/TRBV12-4; CDR3: CASSFGTFNEQFF
V: TRBV10-1; CDR3: CASSERGYTIYF
V: TRBV6-5; CDR3: CASSYSRGVAETQYF
V: TRBV2; CDR3: CASSDVFPYGYTF
V: TRBV7-6; CDR3: CASSPGTGVNEQYF
V: TRBV11-2; CDR3: CASSLWDGQGPDEQYF
V: TRBV9; CDR3: CASSTSGTSTDTQYF
V: TRBV5-1; CDR3: CASSLNAAATDTQYF
V: TRBV20-1; CDR3: CSAPNNEQFF
V: TRBV7-7; CDR3: CASSCGTVGLSLHF
V: TRBV10-3; CDR3: CAISVERDWEQFF
V: TRBV24-1; CDR3: CATNDGYNEQFF
V: TRBV9; CDR3: CASSVGGAPYEQYF
V: TRBV9; CDR3: CASSRGQGHEQYF
V: TRBV3-1; CDR3: CASSKGGRGNSPLHF
V: TRBV15; CDR3: CATSRGLAGGSDTQYF
V: TRBV2; CDR3: CAGSPTTSYIEQFF
V: TRBV20-1; CDR3: CSALRTGGADTQFF
V: TRBV5-5; CDR3: CASSSGGPSRYNQPQHF
V: TRBV7-2; CDR3: CASSLNSQGQNNEKLFF
V: TRBV6-5; CDR3: CASSYLGQTYEQYF
V: TRBV19; CDR3: CASSPSRSRRGTPATDTQYF